This T cell receptor beta chain stems from a study of regulatory T cells in long-lasting Graves disease (dated by TCRdb to the early 2020s). Notes on the research overall: Persistent Graves' disease was defined as antithyroid drug treatment for over 5 years with persistently positive TSH receptor autoantibodies. This study used TCR sequencing and RNA sequencing of peripheral blood to compare persistent Graves' disease patients against newly diagnosed Graves' disease patients. The study was conducted in China and was registered as a clinical trial. TCR sequencing covered some 13 persistent and roughly 20 newly diagnosed Graves' disease patients, some 33 samples in total. On average, persistent Graves' disease patients in the clinical cohort had been on antithyroid drugs for around ten years. General findings and caveats noted by the study authors: Persistent Graves' disease patients showed lower TCR Shannon entropy and fewer highly expanded clones than newly diagnosed patients, suggesting clonal expansion. Persistent patients shared more public clonotypes among themselves (2,741) than newly diagnosed patients did (roughly 910). Only peripheral blood was studied, because thyroid tissue, the primary lesion, was inaccessible. The small sample size was acknowledged by the authors as a limitation that may reduce accuracy. Preferential use of TRBV28, TRBJ1-2 and TRBJ2-5 was observed in persistent disease, whereas TRBV20-1 and TRBJ2-1 were favored in newly diagnosed disease. Sequencing and analysis were restricted to the TCR beta chain.

This clonotype was seen ten or more times. Its antigen specificity is not known. No base quality values were provided; no much bigger clone lies one nucleotide off. Library preparation employed multiplex PCR. For sequencing, an Illumina HiSeq 4000 was employed. TCR beta libraries were built with iRepertoire HTBI primers and Arm-PCR amplification of CDR3 regions. Before sequencing, the PCR products underwent gel purification. The authors' analysis ran thus. Gene usage analysis of CDR3 amino acid clonotypes used the approximately 62 TRBV and some 13 TRBJ segments found across samples. Filtered high-quality paired reads were merged into contigs using COPE and FqMerger. BLAST was used to align contigs to the IMGT TRBV, TRBD and TRBJ reference genes, and CDR3 was defined following IMGT. Clonotypes above 0.1% frequency were classified as highly expanded clones. Shannon entropy was used to measure repertoire diversity, and the Gini coefficient was used to measure V-J evenness. A clonotype was considered public if more than one individual shared it. TCRdb reanalyzed the raw reads on its own, using fastp at Q25 for trimming and MiXCR for clone calling, and kept in-frame beta chains. Each entry is one CDR3 protein sequence, shown with its most common DNA and genes. The V and J calls follow TCRdb's processing rather than the paper's. Across this sample there are around 460,000 distinct CDR3 sequences, with around a fifth seen only once. The top ten constitute about an eighth of the sample.

From its cysteine to its phenylalanine, the CDR3 spans 14 amino acids. Only CDR3 DNA remains: 42 bases, in frame from the first base. Between the V and J ends, shortened by 6 bases and 1 base respectively, the junction contains 12 bases. Via the germline V gene, CDR1 is MDHEN and CDR2 SYDVKM. The time point tag for this specimen amounts to: persistent/refractory GD, antithyroid drugs over 5 years with positive TRAb. For both TCR sequencing and RNA sequencing, RNA was extracted from PBMCs using TRIzol. The diagnosis of Graves' disease followed American Thyroid Association guidelines. The patients came from an endocrinology department in Xi'an, China. From each patient, 8 to 10 milliliters of peripheral blood was collected into an EDTA anticoagulant tube. PBMCs were isolated by Ficoll Paque Plus density gradient separation without further T cell sorting. An Agilent 2100 Bioanalyzer and agarose gel were used to check RNA quality, while a NanoDrop 2000 measured RNA concentration.

Rearrangement joined TRBV28 to TRBJ1-1, with the D gene call left open. The origin of this receptor is a female donor with Graves disease. Sequenced material: peripheral blood mononuclear cells (PBMCs), taken when the disease was refractory, from a patient treated with antithyroid drugs. CDR3 region: CASSVGGKNTEAFF. In nucleotide form, the sequence is TGTGCCAGCAGCGTAGGAGGTAAGAACACTGAAGCTTTCTTT. The CDR3 plus the reference TRBV28 and TRBJ1-1 genes for the other parts give the full variable domain: DVKVTQSSRYLVKRTGEKVFLECVQDMDHENMFWYRQDPGLGLRLIYFSYDVKMKEKGDIPEGYSVSREKKERFSLILESASTNQTSMYLCASSVGGKNTEAFFGQGTRLTVV.